This is a list of T cell receptor beta chains from one sample in a study of blood T cell repertoires in COVID-19. The repertoire was sequenced with immunoSEQ multiplex PCR; TCRdb's copy has only in-frame clones and lacks some. The sample lists roughly 120,000 clones, around 85% seen once, with roughly 2.5% in the top ten. Sequencing was carried out using peripheral blood. These receptors came from a man between 50 and 59 years old with acute or convalescent COVID-19. The CDR3 runs from the conserved cysteine through the conserved F or W. The order of the fields is V gene, J gene, clone size, D gene, CDR3 protein, CDR3 DNA. A D gene is named only where the DNA matches it firmly. Clone size is shown for a subset of rows, as once, few, many or a class of expanded clone.

>TRBV29-1|TRBJ2-5|-|-
CSVGGFGTSQETQYF
TGCAGCGTTGGAGGTTTCGGGACAAGCCAAGAGACCCAGTACTTC
>TRBV6-5|TRBJ1-5|few|-
CASSYKAGSNQPQHF
TGTGCCAGCAGTTACAAGGCAGGGAGCAATCAGCCCCAGCATTTT
>TRBV6-2/TRBV6-3|TRBJ1-6|few|TRBD1
CASSRGLNRPLHF
TGTGCCAGCAGTAGGGGGCTCAACAGGCCCCTCCACTTT
>TRBV11-2|TRBJ2-1|-|-
CASSPGLQNEQFF
TGTGCCAGCAGCCCGGGACTCCAAAATGAGCAGTTCTTC
>TRBV11-3|TRBJ2-3|-|-
CASSLGYTDTQYF
TGTGCCAGCAGCTTAGGCTACACAGATACGCAGTATTTT
>TRBV14|TRBJ1-4|large|TRBD1
CASRRTGDNEKLFF
TGTGCCAGCAGAAGGACAGGGGATAATGAAAAACTGTTTTTT
>TRBV3-1/TRBV3-2|TRBJ2-7|few|-
CASSLTTSYEQYF
TGTGCCAGCAGTCTGACTACCAGCTACGAGCAGTACTTC
>TRBV5-1|TRBJ2-7|-|-
CASSLVQGTHEQYF
TGCGCCAGCAGCTTGGTTCAGGGGACCCACGAGCAGTACTTC
>TRBV4-1|TRBJ1-5|once|-
CASSQVPAGVGQPQHF
TGCGCCAGCAGCCAAGTACCGGCGGGGGTTGGTCAGCCCCAGCATTTT
>TRBV6-5|TRBJ1-2|-|-
CASTKGANYGYTF
TGTGCCAGCACCAAGGGAGCCAACTATGGCTACACCTTC
>TRBV5-1|TRBJ2-7|many|TRBD2
CASSSGTRDSYEQYF
TGCGCCAGCAGCTCCGGGACTAGAGACTCCTACGAGCAGTACTTC
>TRBV5-1|TRBJ2-3|-|TRBD1
CASGQATDTQYF
TGCGCCAGCGGACAGGCCACAGATACGCAGTATTTT
>TRBV29-1|TRBJ1-2|-|-
CSVERAGDYTF
TGCAGCGTTGAGAGGGCCGGGGACTACACCTTC
>TRBV9|TRBJ2-7|-|-
CASSPTTGWTYEQYF
TGTGCCAGCAGCCCCACTACAGGGTGGACCTACGAGCAGTACTTC
>TRBV6-2/TRBV6-3|TRBJ2-2|-|TRBD2
CASSYSAFAGLGTGELFF
TGTGCCAGCAGTTACTCAGCGTTCGCCGGACTAGGCACCGGGGAGCTGTTTTTT
>TRBV11-3|TRBJ2-1|many|-
CASSFQASGEQFF
TGTGCCAGCAGCTTCCAGGCATCGGGGGAGCAGTTCTTC
>TRBV5-6|TRBJ2-3|-|-
CASSLTSWARDADTQYF
TGTGCCAGCAGCTTGACCTCGTGGGCCCGCGACGCAGATACGCAGTATTTT
>TRBV7-9|TRBJ2-2|-|TRBD1
CASSIAGQGNSGELFF
TGTGCCAGCAGCATCGCGGGACAGGGTAACTCCGGGGAGCTGTTTTTT
>TRBV24-1|TRBJ2-3|-|-
CATSGGSGRTDTQYF
TGTGCCACCAGCGGAGGAAGCGGGCGCACAGATACGCAGTATTTT
>TRBV30|TRBJ2-2|-|-
CAHRQATGELFF
TGTGCCCACCGACAGGCCACCGGGGAGCTGTTTTTT
>TRBV5-4|TRBJ1-2|-|-
CASSFDGGLDGYTF
TGTGCCAGCAGCTTTGACGGAGGACTGGATGGCTACACCTTC
>TRBV6-5|TRBJ2-7|-|TRBD2
CASSYSGLAASYEQYF
TGTGCCAGCAGTTACTCGGGACTAGCGGCCTCCTACGAGCAGTACTTC